This paragraph covers one TCR beta chain sequence. What it recognizes is unknown. The data originate from a study of a mutant IDH1 vaccine in newly diagnosed glioma. On the study more broadly: Initiation of the vaccine course occurred 4-6 weeks after radiotherapy alone, or alongside temozolomide cycles. Patients previously underwent radiotherapy, temozolomide, or both, and most underwent both.

Generated by immunoSEQ multiplex PCR, the TCRdb table keeps only in-frame clones and is missing some. The sample lists tens of thousands of clones; about 80% were seen once. Time point given: week 5, during vaccination. One vaccine dose held 300 ug of mutant IDH1 20-mer peptide and came with topical imiquimod. Germline V gene sequence: CDR1 SGDLS, CDR2 YYNGEE. This CDR3 is built from 14 residues. With 3 bases removed from V and 2 bases from J, the gap between germline ends came to 10 bases. Study-wide points: Detectable vaccine-induced immune responses arose in roughly 93% of patients.

The specimen comprised PBMCs, sampled from a glioma patient whose treatment included an IDH1 peptide vaccine. The chain combines TRBV9 with TRBJ2-3, with D possibly TRBD1 on 5 matching bases. The clonotype originates from a woman aged 18-29 years with glioma. Some clones in this sample may be carry-over from other donors' samples. The CDR3: CASSAGHLTDTQYF. CDR3 sequence (DNA): TGTGCCAGCAGCGCCGGACACCTCACAGATACGCAGTATTTT.